This T cell receptor beta chain was identified in a study of cytomegalovirus exposure and HLA in healthy donors. Study-wide points: What TCR beta sequences reportedly achieved was accurate prediction of HLA-A and HLA-B alleles in most subjects.

Both 60 Vbeta primers and 13 Jbeta primers went into the PCR. Generated by immunoSEQ multiplex PCR, the TCRdb table keeps only in-frame clones and is missing some. The table includes about 160,000 clones, about 80% detected once. In the case of this clone: Its antigen is undetermined.

The CDR3 sequence is 14 residues long. J was trimmed by 0 bases and V by 3 bases; bases with no gene match: 0. Germline values: CDR1 SGHAT, CDR2 FQNNGV. This chain links TRBV11-2 with TRBJ2-3; TRBD2 agrees at 7 bases. The specimen was PBMCs. This receptor was identified in a man aged 35 to 55 in good health and CMV-seronegative. The CDR3 reads CASSFSGSTDTQYF. CDR3 DNA: TGTGCCAGCAGCTTTAGCGGGAGCACAGATACGCAGTATTTT.